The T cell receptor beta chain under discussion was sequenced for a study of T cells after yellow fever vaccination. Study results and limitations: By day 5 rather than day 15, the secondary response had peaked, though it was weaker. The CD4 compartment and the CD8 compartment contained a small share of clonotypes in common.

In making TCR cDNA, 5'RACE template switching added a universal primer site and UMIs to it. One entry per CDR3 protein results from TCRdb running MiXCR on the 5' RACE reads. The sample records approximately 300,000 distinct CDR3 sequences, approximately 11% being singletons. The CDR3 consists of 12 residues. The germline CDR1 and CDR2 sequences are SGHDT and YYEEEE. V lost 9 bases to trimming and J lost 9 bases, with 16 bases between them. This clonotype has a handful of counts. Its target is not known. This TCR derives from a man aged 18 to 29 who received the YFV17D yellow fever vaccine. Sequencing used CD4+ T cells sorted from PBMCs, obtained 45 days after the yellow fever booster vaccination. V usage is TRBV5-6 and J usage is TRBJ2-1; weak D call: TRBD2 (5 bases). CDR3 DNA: TGTGCCACAGAAATTTTGGGGAGTGAGCAGTTCTTC. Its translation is CATEILGSEQFF.